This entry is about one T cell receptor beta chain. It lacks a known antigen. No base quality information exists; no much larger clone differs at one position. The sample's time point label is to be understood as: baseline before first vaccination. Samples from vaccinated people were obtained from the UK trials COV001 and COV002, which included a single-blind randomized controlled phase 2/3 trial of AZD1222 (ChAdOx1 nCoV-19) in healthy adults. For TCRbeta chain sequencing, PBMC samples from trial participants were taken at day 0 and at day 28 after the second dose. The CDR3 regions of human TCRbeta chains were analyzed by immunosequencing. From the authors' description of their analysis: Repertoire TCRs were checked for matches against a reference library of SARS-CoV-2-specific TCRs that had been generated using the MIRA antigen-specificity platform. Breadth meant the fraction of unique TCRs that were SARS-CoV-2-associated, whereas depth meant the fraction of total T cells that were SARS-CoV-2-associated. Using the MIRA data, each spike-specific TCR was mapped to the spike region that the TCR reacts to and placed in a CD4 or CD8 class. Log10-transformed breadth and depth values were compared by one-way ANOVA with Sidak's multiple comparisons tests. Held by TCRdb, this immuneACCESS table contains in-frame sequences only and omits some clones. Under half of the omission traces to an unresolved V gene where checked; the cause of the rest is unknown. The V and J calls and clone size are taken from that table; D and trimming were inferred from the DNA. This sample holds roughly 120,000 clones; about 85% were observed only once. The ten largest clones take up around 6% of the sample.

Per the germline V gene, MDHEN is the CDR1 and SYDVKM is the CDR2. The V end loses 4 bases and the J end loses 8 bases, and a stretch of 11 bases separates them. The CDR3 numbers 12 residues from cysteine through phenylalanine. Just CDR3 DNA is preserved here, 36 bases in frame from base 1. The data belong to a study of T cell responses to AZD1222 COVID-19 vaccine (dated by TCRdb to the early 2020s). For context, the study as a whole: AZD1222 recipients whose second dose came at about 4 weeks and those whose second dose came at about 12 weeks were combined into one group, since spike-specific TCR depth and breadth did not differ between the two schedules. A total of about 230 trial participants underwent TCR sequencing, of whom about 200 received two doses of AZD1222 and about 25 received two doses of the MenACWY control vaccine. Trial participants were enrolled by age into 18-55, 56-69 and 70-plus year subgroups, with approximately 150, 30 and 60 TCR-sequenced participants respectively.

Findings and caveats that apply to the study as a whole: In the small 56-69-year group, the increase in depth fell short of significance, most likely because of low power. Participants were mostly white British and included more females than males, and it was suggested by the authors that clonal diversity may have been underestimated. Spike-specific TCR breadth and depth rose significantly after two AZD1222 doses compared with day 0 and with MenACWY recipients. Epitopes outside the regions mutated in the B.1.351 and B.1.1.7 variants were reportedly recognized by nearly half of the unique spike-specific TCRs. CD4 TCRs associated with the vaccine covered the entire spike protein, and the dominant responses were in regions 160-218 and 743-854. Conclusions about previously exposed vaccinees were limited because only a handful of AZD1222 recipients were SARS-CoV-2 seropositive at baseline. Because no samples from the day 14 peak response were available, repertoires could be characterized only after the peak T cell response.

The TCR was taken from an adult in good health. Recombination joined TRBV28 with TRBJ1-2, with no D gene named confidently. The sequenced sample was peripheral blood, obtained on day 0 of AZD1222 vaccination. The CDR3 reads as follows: CASSSNSRGYTF. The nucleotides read TGTGCCAGCAGTTCCAATTCTCGGGGCTACACCTTC.